This entry describes one T cell receptor (beta chain). Antigen specificity is unknown. This specimen belongs to a study of T-cell memory formation after mild COVID-19. Study outcomes and limitations: Clones that shrank (day 15 to 85) were balanced CD4/CD8, whereas later expanders leaned CD4+.

TCRdb redid the calling of the 5' RACE reads with MiXCR, one entry per CDR3 protein. The table records more than 110,000 distinct CDR3 sequences, under 30% of them present only once. Germline CDR1 MNHEY, CDR2 SMNVEV (reference sequence). The CDR3 runs to 15 residues. Trimming removed 2 bases from V and 3 bases from J; junction bases left unmatched: 4. Sample: PBMCs or a T cell subset sorted from them (not recorded which). The sequence was collected from an adult woman who had mild COVID-19 (a few samples of this study predate the infection). Cell type and time point are not known. The chain is built from TRBV27 and TRBJ1-5; 7 nucleotides match TRBD1. DNA of the CDR3: TGTGCCAGCAGTTTAGAAGGGGGCGTCAATCAGCCCCAGCATTTT. This codes for CASSLEGGVNQPQHF.